These 20 T cell receptor beta chains came from one sample sequenced in a study of PD-1 blockade in classical Hodgkin lymphoma. Time point: cycle 4 day 1 (C4D1), after 6 weeks of nivolumab. All patients relapsed after autologous stem cell transplantation, and brentuximab vedotin exposure varied. Isolation of CD4+ T cells from thawed PBMCs was performed by magnetic negative selection. The protocol was immunoSEQ multiplex PCR, while the TCRdb copy is restricted to in-frame clones and leaves out a portion. The sample records about 4,800 clones, about four fifths being singletons. Specimen: CD4+ T cells from blood, collected before the fourth cycle of nivolumab. The receptors originated from a human donor with classical Hodgkin lymphoma.

The V gene is TRBV30, the J gene TRBJ1-4; TRBD1 matches at 11 bases. The CDR3 loop spans 15 amino acids. The V and J ends lost 3 bases and 10 bases, in that order; junction bases with no gene match: 10. Germline V lookup: CDR1 GTSNPN, CDR2 SVGIG (reference sequence). In DNA, the CDR3 is TGTGCCTGGAGGCCCCCGGGACAGGGGGTTGGAAAACTGTTTTTT. Translated: CAWRPPGQGVGKLFF.

V usage is TRBV27 and J usage is TRBJ1-2; no firm D call. In germline, CDR1 is MNHEY, CDR2 SMNVEV (reference sequence). The CDR3 runs 16 residues. Trimming cost V 1 base and J 3 bases, with 15 bases left between them. CDR3 DNA sequence: TGTGCCAGCAGTTTATTTGGCGGTCAACCTGACTATGGCTACACCTTC. Its translation: CASSLFGGQPDYGYTF.

This rearrangement joins TRBV18 to TRBJ2-2; 7 bases agree with TRBD1. Germline V lookup: CDR1 KGHSH, CDR2 LQKENI. This CDR3 spans 14 amino acids. V gave up 4 bases and J gave up 4 bases; unmatched junction bases: 3. CDR3 coding DNA: TGTGCCAGCTCACAGGGACAGACCACCGGGGAGCTGTTTTTT. Amino acid sequence: CASSQGQTTGELFF.

This chain links TRBV7-9 with TRBJ2-7; no clear D gene. V was shortened by 5 bases and J by 4 bases, with 15 bases between the two germline ends. Germline CDR1 reads SEHNR; CDR2 reads FQNEAQ (reference sequence). The CDR3 totals 14 residues. CDR3: CASSPITTLYEQYF. In DNA, the CDR3 is TGTGCCAGCAGCCCGATTACGACCCTTTACGAGCAGTACTTC.

This clone was detected once. Here the CDR3 reads CASSLRDRGYTQYF. The CDR3 DNA reads as TGTGCCAGCAGCCTGCGGGACAGGGGATATACGCAGTATTTT. V and J are TRBV11-3 and TRBJ2-3, with TRBD1 matching 10 bases. Looked up from germline, CDR1 is SGHNT and CDR2 is YENEEA. V trimming: 5 bases; J trimming: 7 bases; junction bases outside the gene matches: 6. This CDR3 has 14 residues.

DNA of the CDR3: TGTGCCAGCAGCTCATTGGACAAGAACACTGAAGCTTTCTTT. This codes for CASSSLDKNTEAFF. The chain couples TRBV5-4 to TRBJ1-1; TRBD1 is a possible D gene (5 bases). The length of the CDR3 is 14 residues. Germline CDR1 is SGHNT and CDR2 is YYREEE (reference sequence). V was cut by 3 bases and J by 1 base, with 10 bases left in between.

The rearrangement links TRBV7-6 to TRBJ1-5, with D possibly being TRBD1 (5 bases). Trimming cost V 1 base and J 3 bases, with 16 bases left between them. Germline loops: CDR1 SGHVS, CDR2 FNYEAQ. CDR3 length equals 17 residues. The CDR3 nucleotides are TGTGCCAGCAGCTTAGGGCCTCGCAGGGCCGACAATCAGCCCCAGCATTTT. Translating gives CASSLGPRRADNQPQHF.

CDR3 nucleotides: TGTGCCACCAGCGGATACCGTTGGGAGACCCAGTACTTC. Encoded protein: CATSGYRWETQYF. This rearrangement joins TRBV15 to TRBJ2-5; D remains unclear. The CDR3 is made up of 13 amino acids. The V end lost 5 bases, the J end lost 5 bases, and 12 bases lay between the germline ends. Germline values: CDR1 LNHNV, CDR2 YYDKDF (reference sequence).

This sequence joins TRBV27 and TRBJ2-7; 9 bases are a match to TRBD1. With 6 bases clipped from V and 2 bases from J, the junction kept 8 bases outside the gene matches. In germline, CDR1 is MNHEY, CDR2 SMNVEV (reference sequence). There are 15 residues in the CDR3. CDR3 amino acids: CASSRYRTGAYEQYF. The CDR3 region has the DNA TGTGCCAGCAGCCGATACCGGACAGGGGCCTACGAGCAGTACTTC.

This clone was detected only a few times. The rearrangement joins TRBV28 to TRBJ1-5; D unclear. In germline, CDR1 is MDHEN, CDR2 SYDVKM. This CDR3 is 12 amino acids long. Trimming removed 4 bases from V and 6 bases from J, with 7 bases in between. CDR3 sequence: CASSSPSQPQHF. CDR3 nucleotides: TGTGCCAGCAGTTCTCCGAGTCAGCCCCAGCATTTT.

J is TRBJ2-5 and V is TRBV7-2; 7 bases are a match to TRBD1. The V gene end was trimmed by 5 bases and the J gene end by 5 bases; junction bases not matched to a gene: 5. Germline V CDR1 and CDR2: SGHTA, FQGNSA. This CDR3 is built from 13 residues. The CDR3 DNA is TGTGCCAGCAGCCTCGACAGGGCTGAGACCCAGTACTTC. Translated: CASSLDRAETQYF.

This chain links TRBV7-2 with TRBJ2-2, with D possibly matching TRBD2 (5 bases). This CDR3 region has 14 residues. Trimming left V 0 bases short and J 4 bases short, with 6 bases between. Germline CDR1 and CDR2: SGHTA and FQGNSA. CDR3 in amino acids: CASSLAGSTGELFF. The DNA of the CDR3 is TGTGCCAGCAGCTTAGCAGGGAGCACCGGGGAGCTGTTTTTT.

The chain is built from TRBV9 and TRBJ2-2; D might be TRBD1 (6 bases). Germline V gene sequence: CDR1 SGDLS, CDR2 YYNGEE. Deletions cut 3 bases from V and 4 bases from J, with 13 bases between. The CDR3 runs to 15 residues. CDR3 residues: CASSATGTLTGELFF. For the CDR3, the DNA is TGTGCCAGCAGCGCCACCGGGACACTCACCGGGGAGCTGTTTTTT.

This clone was recorded only once. The chain uses TRBV13 and TRBJ1-2; tentatively, D is TRBD1 (6 bases). In germline, CDR1 is PRHDT, CDR2 FYEKMQ (reference sequence). This CDR3 has 16 residues. Trimming removed 6 bases from V and 0 bases from J, with 17 bases in between. The CDR3 region has the DNA TGTGCCAGCAGGTCCCCGTGGACAGACTCTAACTATGGCTACACCTTC. Translation gives CASRSPWTDSNYGYTF. The full variable domain, rest sourced from reference TRBV13 and TRBJ1-2, is AAGVIQSPRHLIKEKRETATLKCYPIPRHDTVYWYQQGPGQDPQFLISFYEKMQSDKGSIPDRFSAQQFSDYHSELNMSSLELGDSALYFCASRSPWTDSNYGYTFGSGTRLTVV.

This sequence joins TRBV6-5 and TRBJ2-1, with 10 bases lining up with TRBD1. With 6 bases clipped from V and 4 bases from J, the junction kept 6 bases outside the gene matches. From germline, CDR1 is MNHEY and CDR2 SVGAGI. This CDR3 is 15 amino acids long. CDR3 protein: CASSPGTGVYNEQFF. CDR3 DNA sequence: TGTGCCAGCAGCCCCGGGACAGGGGTATACAATGAGCAGTTCTTC.

This chain joins TRBV7-2 and TRBJ2-5, with 10 nucleotides matching TRBD2. The CDR3 is 13 amino acids. The junction had 2 bases not matched to a gene; V was cut back by 1 base and J by 9 bases. The germline V gene encodes CDR1 SGHTA and CDR2 FQGNSA. CDR3 sequence: CASSLEAGGPQYF. The CDR3, as DNA: TGTGCCAGCAGCTTAGAAGCGGGGGGGCCCCAGTACTTC. Filled out from reference TRBV7-2 and TRBJ2-5, the complete variable domain reads GAGVSQSPSNKVTEKGKDVELRCDPISGHTALYWYRQSLGQGLEFLIYFQGNSAPDKSGLPSDRFSAERTGGSVSTLTIQRTQQEDSAVYLCASSLEAGGPQYFGPGTRLLVL.

This chain connects TRBV28 to TRBJ1-2; unclear D gene. The germline V gene has CDR1 MDHEN and CDR2 SYDVKM. The CDR3 contains 15 residues. Trimming shortened V by 3 bases and J by 0 bases, and 11 bases separated the two germline ends. CDR3 amino acids: CASSFRISANYGYTF. In DNA form, the CDR3 reads TGTGCCAGCAGTTTTAGGATAAGTGCTAACTATGGCTACACCTTC.

Here the CDR3 reads CASSTMTAGNTEAFF. Here the CDR3 DNA reads TGTGCCAGTAGTACTATGACAGCCGGGAACACTGAAGCTTTCTTT. The rearrangement uses TRBV19 and TRBJ1-1; D possibly corresponds to TRBD1 (5 bases). The germline V gene encodes CDR1 LNHDA and CDR2 SQIVND (reference sequence). V was shortened by 4 bases and J by 1 base, with 13 bases between the two germline ends. This CDR3 has 15 residues.

This clone has a single count. This chain links TRBV7-2 with TRBJ2-5, with D possibly being TRBD2 (7 bases). This CDR3 has 14 residues. Germline V gene lookup returns CDR1 SGHTA and CDR2 FQGNSA. V was trimmed by 3 bases and J by 4 bases, leaving 12 bases between them. The chain's CDR3 is CASSLGGALETQYF. The CDR3 nucleotides are TGTGCCAGCAGCTTGGGGGGGGCGTTAGAGACCCAGTACTTC.

V gene TRBV7-6 combines with J gene TRBJ1-1; TRBD1 matches 9 bases. Trimming cost V 1 base and J 5 bases; bases outside gene matches: 5. Per the germline V gene, CDR1 is SGHVS and CDR2 is FNYEAQ. There are 15 residues in the CDR3. In DNA, the CDR3 is TGTGCCAGCAGCTTAGGACAGGGGGGAGAAACTGAAGCTTTCTTT. Its translation is CASSLGQGGETEAFF. Drawing the rest from reference TRBV7-6 and TRBJ1-1, the complete variable domain is GAGVSQSPRYKVTKRGQDVALRCDPISGHVSLYWYRQALGQGPEFLTYFNYEAQQDKSGLPNDRFSAERPEGSISTLTIQRTEQRDSAMYRCASSLGQGGETEAFFGQGTRLTVV.